This T cell receptor beta chain was captured in a study of blood T cell repertoires in COVID-19. Study-wide background: COVID-19 samples from acute and convalescent phases originated in the United States, Italy and Spain. The cDNA or gDNA used as material had been derived from T cells, B-cell-depleted T cells, or PBMCs.

Authors' processing steps: Amplification with reference gene primers provided the estimates of nucleated cell counts. Profiling relied on immunoSEQ multiplex PCR, and the TCRdb table lists in-frame clones only, not all of them. The DNA was the basis for D and trimming; V, J and clone size are from that table. The sample consists of more than 150,000 clones, more than 80% of them appearing once. CDR1 and CDR2 (germline): PRHDT, FYEKMQ (reference sequence). The CDR3 spans 18 residues. Trimming cost V 0 bases and J 2 bases; bases outside gene matches: 9. The clonotype comes from a human donor in a cohort sampled during active COVID-19. Sequencing was performed on peripheral blood. The chain joins TRBV13 to TRBJ2-1; TRBD2 matches at 8 bases. The CDR3 here is CASSLGLFRGGPYNEQFF. CDR3 sequence (DNA): TGTGCCAGCAGCTTAGGCCTTTTTCGGGGGGGCCCCTACAATGAGCAGTTCTTC. The variable domain in full, completed from reference TRBV13 and TRBJ2-1, reads AAGVIQSPRHLIKEKRETATLKCYPIPRHDTVYWYQQGPGQDPQFLISFYEKMQSDKGSIPDRFSAQQFSDYHSELNMSSLELGDSALYFCASSLGLFRGGPYNEQFFGPGTRLTVL.